A single sample is the source of the 20 T cell receptor beta chains below, sequenced in a study of PD-1 blockade in classical Hodgkin lymphoma. Produced via immunoSEQ multiplex PCR; TCRdb's table is partial and in-frame only. The sample yields some 70,000 clones, over 90% seen once. Time point meaning: newly diagnosed, previously untreated cHL patient sample. The sample comprised peripheral blood mononuclear cells (PBMCs). These receptors all come from a human donor with classical Hodgkin lymphoma.

The genes are TRBV6-6 and TRBJ1-1; the D is unclear. V lost 0 bases, J lost 11 bases, and 10 bases lay in between. This CDR3 spans 12 amino acids. Germline lookup yields CDR1 MNHNY and CDR2 SVGAGI (reference sequence). CDR3 DNA: TGTGCCAGCAGTTACTCGAAGGTCGTTGCTTTCTTT. It codes for CASSYSKVVAFF.

The rearrangement uses TRBV27 and TRBJ1-1, with D perhaps matching TRBD1 (6 bases). Trimming stripped 11 bases from V and 3 bases from J, with 31 bases between. CDR1 and CDR2 (germline): MNHEY, SMNVEV (reference sequence). There are 18 residues in the CDR3. The CDR3 here is CARPDGGRGCGKHTEAFF. The CDR3 region has the DNA TGTGCCCGCCCAGATGGGGGCAGGGGATGTGGTAAGCACACTGAAGCTTTCTTT.

This clone was seen only a few times. V usage is TRBV5-4 and J usage is TRBJ2-3, with TRBD2 as a possible D gene (5 bases). This CDR3 spans 16 amino acids. Germline lookup yields CDR1 SGHNT and CDR2 YYREEE (reference sequence). The V end lost 5 bases, the J end lost 5 bases, and 21 bases lay between the germline ends. The CDR3 sequence: CASSTAYSDGVDTQYF. The CDR3, as DNA: TGTGCCAGCAGTACGGCGTATAGCGATGGGGTAGATACGCAGTATTTT. Variable domain in full (rest from reference TRBV5-4 and TRBJ2-3): ETGVTQSPTHLIKTRGQQVTLRCSSQSGHNTVSWYQQALGQGPQFIFQYYREEENGRGNFPPRFSGLQFPNYSSELNVNALELDDSALYLCASSTAYSDGVDTQYFGPGTRLTVL.

The J gene is TRBJ1-3, the V gene TRBV10-3; no definite D call. Germline assignment: CDR1 ENHRY and CDR2 SYGVKD. The CDR3 has 15 amino acids. The V end lost 0 bases, the J end lost 4 bases, and 10 bases lay between the germline ends. CDR3 amino acids: CAISESRDRGNTIYF. CDR3 sequence (DNA): TGTGCCATCAGTGAGTCAAGAGACCGCGGAAACACCATATATTTT.

CDR3 residues: CASSLQVWGEKTF. CDR3 bases: TGTGCCAGCAGCTTACAGGTCTGGGGGGAGAAGACCTTC. J is TRBJ1-2 and V is TRBV7-2; possibly TRBD1 for D (5 bases). The CDR3 has 13 amino acids. Trimming shortened V by 2 bases and J by 14 bases, and 18 bases separated the two germline ends. Germline V gene sequence: CDR1 SGHTA, CDR2 FQGNSA.

The chain couples TRBV7-9 to TRBJ2-7; D is unclear. Trimming shortened V by 1 base and J by 2 bases, and 6 bases separated the two germline ends. Germline values: CDR1 SEHNR, CDR2 FQNEAQ (reference sequence). The CDR3 is 13 amino acids. The CDR3, as DNA: TGTGCCAGCAGCTTAGAGCGTGCCTACGAGCAGTACTTC. This encodes CASSLERAYEQYF.

J is TRBJ1-5 and V is TRBV19, with D unresolved. Trimming took off 3 bases at V and 3 bases at J, with 18 bases between the two ends. The CDR3 has 17 amino acids. The germline V gene has CDR1 LNHDA and CDR2 SQIVND (reference sequence). This CDR3 reads CASSMSLGLTYNQPQHF. CDR3 bases: TGTGCCAGTAGTATGTCTTTGGGTCTCACCTACAATCAGCCCCAGCATTTT.

This clone is a singleton in its sample. The chain links TRBV6-5 to TRBJ2-7; 8 bases match TRBD1. The CDR3 is made up of 11 amino acids. V lost 5 bases to trimming and J lost 6 bases; unmatched junction nucleotides: 0. Germline values: CDR1 MNHEY, CDR2 SVGAGI. CDR3 nucleotides: TGTGCCAGCAGTACAGGGGGCGAGCAGTACTTC. Protein: CASSTGGEQYF.

This chain links TRBV2 with TRBJ1-5, with 10 bases aligning to TRBD1. V trimming: 6 bases; J trimming: 7 bases; junction bases outside the gene matches: 9. CDR1 SNHLY and CDR2 FYNNEI come from the germline V gene. The CDR3 sequence is 15 residues long. This CDR3 is CASRADRGQGQPQHF. The CDR3 nucleotides are TGTGCCAGCAGGGCTGACAGGGGGCAAGGACAGCCCCAGCATTTT.

The rearrangement joins TRBV28 to TRBJ1-4; a possible D gene is TRBD1 (5 bases). CDR1 is MDHEN, CDR2 SYDVKM, per germline. The V end was cut by 1 base, the J end by 7 bases, with 7 bases between. This CDR3 spans 13 amino acids. CDR3 protein: CASSLSGREKLFF. The CDR3 DNA reads as TGTGCCAGCAGTTTATCAGGGCGTGAAAAACTGTTTTTT.

The V and J genes are TRBV4-2 and TRBJ1-1, with D tentatively TRBD1 (6 bases). The CDR3 consists of 16 residues. Trimming removed 3 bases from V and 4 bases from J, with 18 bases in between. From germline, CDR1 is LGHNA and CDR2 YNFKEQ. The CDR3 reads CASSQSLVEGGTEAFF. The CDR3, as DNA: TGTGCCAGCAGCCAGAGCCTCGTTGAAGGGGGCACTGAAGCTTTCTTT.

The chain recombines TRBV25-1 with TRBJ1-4; a possible D gene is TRBD1 (5 bases). The CDR3 is made up of 16 amino acids. Germline V gives CDR1 MGHDK, CDR2 SYGVNS. Trimming took off 6 bases at V and 8 bases at J, with 22 bases between the two ends. The CDR3 nucleotides are TGTGCCAGCAGAGACCCTTACCAGGGACGTAAGGAAAAACTGTTTTTT. As protein: CASRDPYQGRKEKLFF.

The chain joins TRBV4-3 to TRBJ2-7; TRBD2 aligns across 8 bases. This CDR3 region has 16 residues. The V segment lost 0 bases and the J segment 3 bases; nucleotides outside the gene matches: 7. The V gene's germline CDR1 is LGHNA and CDR2 YSLEER. The CDR3 sequence: CASSQDPQRENYEQYF. In DNA, the CDR3 is TGCGCCAGCAGCCAAGATCCCCAGCGGGAGAACTACGAGCAGTACTTC.

This clone was observed once. V and J are TRBV11-2 and TRBJ1-1, with no clear D. CDR3 length: 13 amino acids. V dropped 2 bases and J dropped 6 bases, with 10 bases sitting between them. The germline V gene has CDR1 SGHAT and CDR2 FQNNGV. This CDR3 reads CASSLSGVAEAFF. The CDR3 DNA reads as TGTGCCAGCAGCTTAAGCGGCGTCGCTGAAGCTTTCTTT.

This chain links TRBV7-9 with TRBJ2-5; tentative D call: TRBD1 (5 bases). CDR3 length: 13 residues. Germline values: CDR1 SEHNR, CDR2 FQNEAQ (reference sequence). V lost 1 base, J lost 5 bases, and 8 bases lay in between. The chain's CDR3 is CASSLEGVETQYF. The CDR3 nucleotides are TGTGCCAGCAGCTTAGAAGGGGTTGAGACCCAGTACTTC. Using reference TRBV7-9 and TRBJ2-5 for the parts outside the CDR3, the full variable domain is DTGVSQNPRHKITKRGQNVTFRCDPISEHNRLYWYRQTLGQGPEFLTYFQNEAQLEKSRLLSDRFSAERPKGSFSTLEIQRTEQGDSAMYLCASSLEGVETQYFGPGTRLLVL.

This sequence joins TRBV9 and TRBJ1-5; maybe TRBD1 (6 bases). This CDR3 spans 15 amino acids. Germline V lookup: CDR1 SGDLS, CDR2 YYNGEE. Trimming took 3 bases from V and 0 from J, leaving 10 bases between them. The CDR3 sequence is CASSEGTLSNQPQHF. CDR3 DNA: TGTGCCAGCAGCGAAGGGACACTTAGCAATCAGCCCCAGCATTTT.

Here the CDR3 reads CAIMGERGTDTQYF. The CDR3 DNA sequence: TGTGCCATCATGGGGGAGCGAGGCACAGATACGCAGTATTTT. The V and J genes are TRBV10-3 and TRBJ2-3, with D perhaps being TRBD1 or TRBD2 (5 bases each). V lost 7 bases and J lost 1, with 12 bases in between. The CDR3 totals 14 residues. The germline CDR1 and CDR2 sequences are ENHRY and SYGVKD.

This chain connects TRBV15 to TRBJ1-2; D gene ambiguous. Germline-derived CDR1 and CDR2 are LNHNV and YYDKDF (reference sequence). The CDR3 extends over 19 amino acids. Trimming shortened V by 1 base and J by 0 bases, and 21 bases separated the two germline ends. The CDR3 coding sequence is TGTGCCACCAGCAGAGGGATGTCGCAATCCGCCTCAACTAACTATGGCTACACCTTC. This translates into CATSRGMSQSASTNYGYTF.

As to this clone: A much larger clonotype is one base distant, so this may be a read error. V is TRBV2 and J is TRBJ1-2; D might be TRBD1 (6 bases). Germline values: CDR1 SNHLY, CDR2 FYNNEI. This CDR3 comprises 13 residues. CDR3 sequence reads: CAISSMGGYDYTF. CDR3 bases: TGTGCCATTTCAAGTATGGGGGGCTATGACTACACCTTC.

The chain recombines TRBV27 with TRBJ2-7; D gene unclear. Looked up from germline, CDR1 is MNHEY and CDR2 is SMNVEV (reference sequence). This CDR3 is built from 15 residues. Trimming pared 4 bases from V and 7 bases from J, leaving 20 bases between. DNA for the CDR3: TGTGCCAGCAGTTCCTCCGGCGGAGCCCCGGGTGAGCAGTACTTC. Protein product: CASSSSGGAPGEQYF.